This T cell receptor (beta chain) was obtained from a study of blood T cell repertoires in COVID-19. As for the study in general: Sites in the United States, Italy and Spain provided acute and convalescent COVID-19 samples. Nucleic acid was either cDNA or gDNA, and it came from T cells, B-cell-depleted T cells, or PBMCs.

Trimming left V 0 bases short and J 2 bases short, with 18 bases between. The length of the CDR3 is 18 residues. Germline CDR1 is SGHRS and CDR2 is YFSETQ. In the study's own analysis: Amplifying reference gene primers gave estimates of nucleated cell counts. Profiled with immunoSEQ multiplex PCR; TCRdb holds only in-frame clones, not every one. Clonal size and the V and J genes are those of that table, whereas D and trimming came from the DNA. The table has 70,000 to 85,000 clones, around 83% seen once. The sequence came from an older man with active or convalescent COVID-19. The chain links TRBV5-1 to TRBJ1-5, with D unclear. The sample comprised peripheral blood. The CDR3 region has the DNA TGCGCCAGCAGCTTGGGGGTAACCGGACTCGGGGGCAATCAGCCCCAGCATTTT. Translation gives CASSLGVTGLGGNQPQHF.